This entry lists 21 T cell receptor beta chains sequenced from one sample in a study of post-analysis software for immune sequencing data. Whole-study results and caveats: Higher frequency in patients than in controls was seen for several TRBV segments, with TRBV5-6, TRBV5-1 and TRBV20-1 among them.

Included in the TCR beta cDNA libraries were unique molecular identifiers. TCRdb fed the PCR reads into MiXCR, producing one record per CDR3 protein. The table records 430,000 or so distinct CDR3 sequences, roughly 38% of them present only once. Their antigens are not known. The specimen sequenced was blood. The receptors shown here come from a girl aged 2-10 years with multiple sclerosis.

The genes are TRBV6-5 and TRBJ2-3; D might be TRBD1 or TRBD2, each matching 5 bases. The CDR3 contains 18 residues. CDR1 is MNHEY, CDR2 SVGAGI, per germline. V was trimmed by 4 bases and J by 1 base, leaving 21 bases between them. The CDR3 DNA reads TGTGCCAGCAGTTCCCGGGGCTCTAAAAGGTGGGGCACAGATACGCAGTATTTT. This sequence encodes CASSSRGSKRWGTDTQYF.

For the CDR3, the DNA is TGCGCCAGCAGCTGGGACAGACTCCTGGGGGCCAACGTCCTGACTTTC. Translation gives CASSWDRLLGANVLTF. V is TRBV5-1 and J is TRBJ2-6; 7 bases align to TRBD1. Germline-derived CDR1 and CDR2 are SGHRS and YFSETQ. Trimming at V came to 3 bases and at J to 4 bases, leaving 7 bases not matched to a gene. The CDR3 totals 16 residues.

The J gene is TRBJ2-7, the V gene TRBV9, with 8 bases matching TRBD1. The CDR3 loop spans 16 amino acids. The germline CDR1 and CDR2 sequences are SGDLS and YYNGEE. V gave up 0 bases and J gave up 5 bases; unmatched junction bases: 10. The CDR3, as DNA: TGTGCCAGCAGCGTAGGCGGACAGGGCGGTAGGGACGAGCAGTACTTC. Protein product: CASSVGGQGGRDEQYF.

The gene calls are TRBV28 and TRBJ2-4; D tentatively fits TRBD1 or TRBD2 (6 bases each). This CDR3 has 13 residues. Germline loops: CDR1 MDHEN, CDR2 SYDVKM. V lost 3 bases to trimming and J lost 7 bases, with 10 bases between them. CDR3 sequence (DNA): TGTGCCAGCAGTTTTTACGGGGGCAACATTCAGTACTTC. This codes for CASSFYGGNIQYF.

The J gene is TRBJ1-2, the V gene TRBV20-1; TRBD1 aligns across 11 bases. With 3 bases clipped from V and 3 bases from J, the junction kept 3 bases outside the gene matches. CDR1 is DFQATT and CDR2 is SNEGSKA in the germline V gene (reference sequence). The CDR3 is 14 residues long. The CDR3 coding sequence is TGCAGTGCTAGGCGGGACAGGGGGGACTATGGCTACACCTTC. Translated, it gives CSARRDRGDYGYTF.

The chain carries TRBV6-1 and TRBJ2-7, with D possibly TRBD2 on 5 matching bases. This CDR3 contains 13 residues. Germline V gene lookup returns CDR1 MNHNS and CDR2 SASEGT. Trimming pared 7 bases from V and 3 bases from J, leaving 13 bases between. The CDR3 loop is CASILEAGYEQYF. For the CDR3, the DNA is TGTGCCAGCATACTAGAGGCCGGCTACGAGCAGTACTTC.

Concerning this clonotype: This could be a read error, since a much larger clone is one nucleotide away. This chain joins TRBV5-1 and TRBJ2-7; perhaps D is TRBD1 or TRBD2 (5 bases each). Germline V gives CDR1 SGHRS, CDR2 YFSETQ. Trimming took off 4 bases at V and 2 bases at J, with 16 bases between the two ends. The length of the CDR3 is 15 residues. In nucleotides, the CDR3 is TGCGCCAGCAGCGAACGGGACGGAAGCCCCTACGAGCAGTACTTC. This gives the protein CASSERDGSPYEQYF. The entire variable domain, with the rest obtained from reference TRBV5-1 and TRBJ2-7, is as follows: KAGVTQTPRYLIKTRGQQVTLSCSPISGHRSVSWYQQTPGQGLQFLFEYFSETQRNKGNFPGRFSGRQFSNSRSEMNVSTLELGDSALYLCASSERDGSPYEQYFGPGTRLTVT.

In its sample, this clonotype was seen a few times. The chain is built from TRBV20-1 and TRBJ2-7, with no clear D. V lost 0 bases and J lost 4, with 16 bases in between. The CDR3 covers 15 residues. Germline-derived CDR1 and CDR2 are DFQATT and SNEGSKA (reference sequence). The CDR3 protein is CSARDSAGKGYEQYF. DNA for the CDR3: TGCAGTGCTAGAGATTCTGCAGGAAAAGGGTACGAGCAGTACTTC.

A word on this clonotype: Relative to the germline gene, one junction end is altered; a read error may explain this. V and J are TRBV4-1 and TRBJ1-4; unclear D gene. Per germline, CDR1 MGHRA and CDR2 YSYEKL. The CDR3 runs to 16 residues. The CDR3 region is CANSNPAGRVAEKLFF. The CDR3 region has the DNA TGCGCCAACAGCAACCCGGCGGGTCGGGTGGCTGAAAAACTGTTTTTT.

This clonotype was counted between two and nine times. The rearrangement uses TRBV7-8 and TRBJ2-4; no reliable D call. This CDR3 is built from 15 residues. V was trimmed by 7 bases and J by 5 bases, leaving 18 bases between them. CDR1 is SGHVS, CDR2 FQNEAQ, per germline. CDR3 protein: CASNLGMGGENIQYF. In nucleotides, the CDR3 is TGTGCCAGCAATCTTGGGATGGGCGGAGAAAACATTCAGTACTTC.

This clonotype was counted only a few times. J is TRBJ2-1 and V is TRBV27; D is undetermined. Germline assignment: CDR1 MNHEY and CDR2 SMNVEV (reference sequence). This CDR3 has 15 residues. V lost 8 bases and J lost 4, with 18 bases in between. CDR3 sequence: CASRYDASSYNEQFF. The CDR3 region has the DNA TGTGCCAGCCGATACGACGCATCGTCGTACAATGAGCAGTTCTTC.

The J gene is TRBJ1-2, the V gene TRBV28, with TRBD1 matching over 10 bases. This CDR3 contains 14 residues. Looked up from germline, CDR1 is MDHEN and CDR2 is SYDVKM. V lost 10 bases, J lost 2 bases, and 7 bases stayed unmatched. The DNA for the CDR3 is TGTGCCACCAGACGACAGGGGGCGAACTATGGCTACACCTTC. Translation: CATRRQGANYGYTF.

This clonotype was found a few times. The chain recombines TRBV15 with TRBJ2-1; 9 bases line up with TRBD1. Germline-derived CDR1 and CDR2 are LNHNV and YYDKDF (reference sequence). The V segment lost 6 bases and the J segment 7 bases; nucleotides outside the gene matches: 7. This CDR3 contains 14 residues. The chain's CDR3 is CATRGDRVANEQFF. In DNA form, the CDR3 reads TGTGCCACCAGGGGGGACAGGGTAGCAAATGAGCAGTTCTTC.

A remark on this clonotype: One junction end disagrees with the germline gene, perhaps due to a read error. V is TRBV28 and J is TRBJ2-7; 8 nucleotides agree with TRBD1. Germline V gives CDR1 MDHEN, CDR2 SYDVKM. The CDR3 contains 16 residues. The CDR3 coding sequence is TGTGCCTGCAGTTTACCCTCGACAGGGGTTCCCTACGAGCAGTACTTC. Encoded protein: CACSLPSTGVPYEQYF.

The chain combines TRBV5-5 with TRBJ2-3; D gene unclear. Germline lookup yields CDR1 SGHKS and CDR2 YYEKEE (reference sequence). The CDR3 runs 17 residues. V was trimmed by 0 bases and J by 0 bases, leaving 14 bases between them. The CDR3 is CASSLDNPSLSTDTQYF. Written as DNA, the CDR3 is TGTGCCAGCAGCTTGGATAATCCAAGTCTTAGCACAGATACGCAGTATTTT. The whole variable domain, filled in from reference TRBV5-5 and TRBJ2-3, reads DAGVTQSPTHLIKTRGQQVTLRCSPISGHKSVSWYQQVLGQGPQFIFQYYEKEERGRGNFPDRFSARQFPNYSSELNVNALLLGDSALYLCASSLDNPSLSTDTQYFGPGTRLTVL.

This clonotype was detected a few times. The chain joins TRBV29-1 to TRBJ1-2, with TRBD1 matching 12 bases. The CDR3 is 15 amino acids. The trim removed 7 bases at V and 4 bases at J, leaving 10 bases unmatched. Germline values: CDR1 SQVTM, CDR2 ANQGSEA. Here the CDR3 reads CSATRGTGGRYGYTF. In DNA, the CDR3 is TGCAGCGCAACACGCGGGACAGGGGGCCGCTATGGCTACACCTTC. The variable domain in full, completed from reference TRBV29-1 and TRBJ1-2, reads SAVISQKPSRDICQRGTSLTIQCQVDSQVTMMFWYRQQPGQSLTLIATANQGSEATYESGFVIDKFPISRPNLTFSTLTVSNMSPEDSSIYLCSATRGTGGRYGYTFGSGTRLTVV.

This rearrangement joins TRBV19 to TRBJ2-7; D could derive from TRBD1 or TRBD2 (5 bases each). The DNA end is a closer match to TRBJ2-5, so the J assignment may be wrong. The CDR3 length is 14 residues. The germline V gene encodes CDR1 LNHDA and CDR2 SQIVND (reference sequence). The CDR3 nucleotides read TGTGCCAGTAGTGTCGGGACGGTAGAGGAGACCCAGTACTTC. As protein: CASSVGTVEETQYF.

As for this clonotype: It may be a read error: a sequence one base away is much more abundant. V usage is TRBV28 and J usage is TRBJ2-4; 11 positions agree with TRBD1. With the DNA end fitting TRBJ2-7 better, the J assignment may be wrong. Germline values: CDR1 MDHEN, CDR2 SYDVKM. The CDR3 is 14 amino acids. The DNA for the CDR3 is TGTGCCAACCACGGACAGGGGGCTAGCTACGAGCAGTACTTC. Translation: CANHGQGASYEQYF.

This clonotype was recorded a few times. V gene TRBV7-8 combines with J gene TRBJ2-5; TRBD2 matches 8 bases. The J call may be incorrect, as the DNA end agrees better with TRBJ2-7. There are 15 residues in the CDR3. The germline V gene encodes CDR1 SGHVS and CDR2 FQNEAQ. Here the CDR3 DNA reads TGTGCCAGCATCCCTCCGGGAGGGTGGGGTGCCGAGCAGTACTTC. Translated: CASIPPGGWGAEQYF.

The chain couples TRBV6-2 or TRBV6-3 to TRBJ2-7; D is possibly TRBD1 (6 bases). Germline CDR1 is MNHEY and CDR2 is SVGEGT. V was cut by 7 bases and J by 2 bases, with 15 bases left in between. The CDR3 covers 14 residues. The CDR3 protein is CASTPGRDTYEQYF. CDR3 in DNA: TGTGCCAGCACCCCGGGACGGGACACCTACGAGCAGTACTTC.

The genes are TRBV9 and TRBJ1-1, with D maybe TRBD1 (5 bases). The CDR3 extends over 16 amino acids. Trimming shortened V by 4 bases and J by 7 bases, and 23 bases separated the two germline ends. In germline, CDR1 is SGDLS, CDR2 YYNGEE. The CDR3 loop reads CASSPRAEHGRGEAFF. The CDR3 DNA reads TGTGCCAGCAGCCCCCGGGCAGAGCACGGAAGGGGTGAAGCTTTCTTT.